Sequencing of this T cell receptor (beta chain) was carried out in a study of OX40 agonist ivuxolimab in advanced cancers. Notes on the research overall: The costimulatory receptor OX40 (CD134) was targeted by ivuxolimab, a fully human IgG2 agonistic monoclonal antibody. Three dose-escalation patients achieved partial responses, one with hepatocellular carcinoma and two with cutaneous melanoma. The point of sequencing TCRbeta in the periphery was to test whether ivuxolimab changed TCR sequence diversity and drove clonal T-cell expansion. Intravenous ivuxolimab was administered to patients every 2 weeks at six dose levels: 0.01, 0.1, 0.3, 1.5, 3 and 10 mg/kg. Of the approximately 50 dose-escalation patients, hepatocellular carcinoma was present in some 19, melanoma in around 15, renal cell carcinoma in 9 and head and neck cancer in 9. In the dose-escalation cohort, approximately 83% of patients were male, and the mean age was around 60 years with a range of roughly 23 to 90. The paper describes the monotherapy dose-escalation part (N ≈ 52 patients) of the phase I trial of ivuxolimab. Patients were allowed to have had prior anti-PD-1, anti-PD-L1 or anti-CTLA-4 therapy, and 30% to 40% of the dose-escalation patients had been treated with checkpoint inhibitors.

General conclusions and limits of the study: After ivuxolimab, more expanded clones were found on average in CD8+ T cells than in CD4+ T cells. Low levels of normalized T-cell clonal expansion were also seen in some nonresponding patients. At doses from 0.1 to 3.0 mg/kg, clonal expansion was seen in both CD4+ and CD8+ blood T cells between baseline and week 6. Partial responders in the 0.1-3.0 mg/kg groups had among the lowest normalized peripheral clonal expansion, especially among CD8+ T cells. Antigen specificity was not determined for the clonally expanded peripheral T cells.

Patients with a history of autoimmune disease or receiving systemic immunosuppression were excluded from the trial. Peripheral blood for TCR sequencing was drawn from every dose cohort at baseline, at cycle 4 day 1 and at cycle 7 day 1. The samples were drawn from a first-in-human, open-label, multicenter phase I dose-escalation trial of ivuxolimab. Adults with locally advanced or metastatic melanoma, renal cell, hepatocellular, or head and neck squamous cell carcinoma were enrolled in the trial. Before TCR sequencing, CD4+ T cells and CD8+ T cells from peripheral blood were sorted into separate populations. For sequencing of the TCRbeta CDR3 region, genomic DNA was extracted from the sorted cells. The immunoSEQ Assay was used for sequencing of TCRbeta CDR3 regions. TCRdb's version of the immuneACCESS table is confined to in-frame rearrangements and falls short of the full clone set. An unresolved V gene accounts for under half of the shortfall where checked; the remainder is of unknown origin. Recorded for this sample are under 60,000 clones; 90% of them occurred a single time. Of the sample, about 5% falls within the top ten clones.

The CDR3 runs 14 amino acids, cysteine and phenylalanine included. Only the CDR3 region is kept as DNA, spanning 42 bases read in frame from base 1. V and J lose 0 bases and 8 bases, and a span of 16 bases separates them. Per the germline V gene (reference sequence), GTSNPN is the CDR1 and SVGIG is the CDR2. This clone has only one observation. What this receptor recognizes is not known. Base qualities are not recorded, but no much larger clone differs from it by a single base. This specimen consisted of CD4+ or CD8+ T cells sorted from blood, obtained in a trial of the OX40 agonist ivuxolimab. Recombination connected TRBV30 to TRBJ1-2; possibly the D gene is TRBD1, per 6 matching bases. The receptor was isolated from an adult with an advanced solid tumor such as melanoma, head and neck, liver or kidney cancer. The DNA is as follows: TGTGCCTGGAGTGTAAGGCAGGGGAGGGGAGGCTACACCTTC. This sequence encodes CAWSVRQGRGGYTF.